This T cell receptor beta chain was observed in a study of CD8+ T cells in alopecia areata (dated by TCRdb to between 2018 and 2020). For context, the study as a whole: The treated patients took part in an open-label pilot trial in which moderate-to-severe alopecia areata was treated with oral tofacitinib at 5 to 10 mg twice daily. Patients received tofacitinib for 6 to 18 months and were then followed off drug for 6 months to check for delayed response and recurrence. Scalp clonality was compared among normal scalp (n=4), patchy alopecia areata scalp (n=8), and alopecia totalis/universalis scalp (n=8). Biopsies were taken from tofacitinib-treated patients at baseline and at 4 and 24 weeks of treatment, and a later scalp biopsy was taken in several of the tofacitinib-treated patients. Human TCRbeta sequencing covered scalp tissue and sorted CD4+ and CD8+ peripheral blood T cells from patchy and totalis/universalis alopecia areata patients and healthy controls. Amplification of TCRbeta CDR3 regions was done by immunoSEQ multiplex PCR using 35 Vbeta forward primers and 13 Jbeta reverse primers. RNA came from the PAXgene miRNA kit for fixed scalp, the miRNeasy kit for PBMCs, and the RNeasy kit for mouse skin. High-throughput TCRbeta sequencing was used to examine T cell clonal expansion in alopecia areata in both the C3H/HeJ mouse model and human patients. On the study overall, not on this receptor specifically: Shared TCR sequences between patients were less evident than in mice, which may be partly attributable to HLA diversity in the patient population. Unlike mouse skin, where gammadelta T cells dominate, normal human skin contains resident alphabeta T cells that get sequenced too, which complicates analysis of the scalp TCR repertoire. Compared with normal scalp, lesional scalp, particularly in alopecia totalis/universalis, had higher clonality and more expanded CD8+ clones, which suggests antigenic drive.

Libraries were built with the immunoSEQ multiplex PCR assay. RNA was extracted from all samples and reverse transcribed into cDNA, which served as template for TCR sequencing. First-strand cDNA was synthesized using SuperScript III with a 2:1 mix of oligo-dT and random hexamers. A synthetic immune receptor repertoire was used to assess amplification bias, and residual bias was removed computationally. In the authors' own workflow: Raw reads were preprocessed to remove errors, and CDR3 was defined by IMGT conventions from the conserved cysteine to phenylalanine. To get clonality, Shannon entropy was normalized by log2 of the number of productive unique TCRs and the result was subtracted from 1. CD4 or CD8 identity of scalp clones was inferred by cross-referencing scalp TCRbeta sequences with sorted blood CD4 and CD8 repertoires. The clones in this table, taken by TCRdb from immuneACCESS, are in-frame only. Not every clone is retained; where verified, under half of the shortfall comes from an unresolved V gene, and the cause of the rest is unknown. V and J calls and clone size come straight from that table; D and trimming were deduced from the DNA. The sample data list about 120,000 clones, and roughly two fifths of these were observed just once. The top ten constitute approximately 2.8% of the sample.

Peripheral blood and lesional scalp punch biopsies were obtained from patients with alopecia areata. After PBMCs were isolated by density centrifugation and stained for CD3, CD4 and CD8, a FACSAria was used to sort CD4+ and CD8+ T cells. The junction shows trimming of 3 bases on V and 5 bases on J, plus 12 bases between the germline ends. CDR3 length: 13 amino acids, cysteine to phenylalanine. The read is trimmed to its CDR3 DNA, 39 bases read in frame from base 1. Via the germline V gene, CDR1 is SQVTM and CDR2 ANQGSEA. This clone was seen only a few times. Its specific antigen is unknown. There are no base qualities to consult, and no much larger clone falls within one base.

The sample was CD4+ T cells sorted from blood. The rearranged chain carries TRBV29-1 and TRBJ2-3; TRBD1 could be the D gene, as 5 bases match. The origin of this receptor is a human donor with alopecia areata. The DNA sequence is TGCAGCGTTGAGTCAGGGCTAGAAGATACGCAGTATTTT. The resulting protein is CSVESGLEDTQYF.